This is a list of T cell receptor beta chains from one sample in a study of blood T cell repertoires in COVID-19. The protocol was immunoSEQ multiplex PCR, while the TCRdb copy is restricted to in-frame clones and leaves out a portion. The top ten hold approximately 12% of the sample, which has around 170,000 clones, 84% seen once. Sequences were obtained from PBMCs or T cells enriched from blood (not recorded which). The origin of the receptors is a man aged 45-60 years who had recovered from COVID-19. Each CDR3 is given with its conserved first and last residue. D genes are given only for firm matches. For some rows the clone size is stated as once, few or many, or as a class when expanded; others skip it.

cdr3_aa	cdr3_nt	j_call	d_call	clone_size	v_call
CASSALATETQYF	TGTGCCAGCAGTGCCCTAGCGACGGAGACCCAGTACTTC	TRBJ2-5	NA	once	TRBV2
CASSLAPRDRAGEQYF	TGTGCCAGCAGCTTAGCGCCCCGGGACAGGGCTGGAGAGCAGTACTTC	TRBJ2-7	TRBD1	NA	TRBV7-6
CASSLIPSTDTQYF	TGTGCCAGCAGCTTAATCCCTTCCACAGATACGCAGTATTTT	TRBJ2-3	NA	once	TRBV7-8
CASSGPYSNQPQHF	TGTGCCAGTAGTGGGCCTTATAGCAATCAGCCCCAGCATTTT	TRBJ1-5	NA	NA	TRBV19
CAISESDTIKRPQHF	TGTGCCATCAGTGAGTCGGACACCATAAAGCGTCCCCAGCATTTT	TRBJ1-5	NA	NA	TRBV10-3
CASSLSPTQVTYEQYF	TGTGCCAGCAGCTTATCCCCCACTCAGGTTACCTACGAGCAGTACTTC	TRBJ2-7	NA	NA	TRBV7-6
CASSFLAGGPRTDTQYF	TGCGCCAGCAGCTTTCTAGCGGGGGGGCCGCGGACAGATACGCAGTATTTT	TRBJ2-3	TRBD2	NA	TRBV5-1
CASGRGTVYGYTF	TGTGCTAGTGGCCGCGGGACAGTCTATGGCTACACCTTC	TRBJ1-2	TRBD1	NA	TRBV12-5
CASSAGQGAGIGRNTEAFF	TGTGCCAGCAGCGCAGGACAGGGGGCGGGAATTGGAAGGAACACTGAAGCTTTCTTT	TRBJ1-1	TRBD1	NA	TRBV4-2
CATLRADTQYF	TGCGCCACTCTCAGGGCAGATACGCAGTATTTT	TRBJ2-3	NA	few	TRBV10-2
CASSPGSGNTIYF	TGTGCCAGCAGCCCAGGGTCTGGAAACACCATATATTTT	TRBJ1-3	NA	NA	TRBV16
CASRPQGAGSEAFF	TGTGCCAGTAGGCCCCAGGGGGCAGGTTCTGAAGCTTTCTTT	TRBJ1-1	TRBD1	NA	TRBV19
CASNSGQGGQETQYF	TGTGCCAGCAATTCCGGACAGGGGGGCCAAGAGACCCAGTACTTC	TRBJ2-5	TRBD1	NA	TRBV2
CASSLDRGSYNEQFF	TGTGCCAGCAGCCTCGACAGGGGCTCCTACAATGAGCAGTTCTTC	TRBJ2-1	TRBD1	NA	TRBV7-2
CASSLEGDSSRNTIYF	TGCGCCAGCAGCTTGGAGGGGGACAGTTCCAGAAACACCATATATTTT	TRBJ1-3	TRBD1	few	TRBV5-1
CASSFLPTGVFTDTQYF	TGTGCCAGCAGTTTCTTACCAACGGGGGTTTTCACAGATACGCAGTATTTT	TRBJ2-3	NA	NA	TRBV27
CASSLKRDAGLEQFF	TGTGCCAGCAGCCTCAAGCGGGACGCCGGACTTGAGCAGTTCTTC	TRBJ2-1	TRBD2	NA	TRBV7-2
CASSRTGFEKLFF	TGTGCCAGCAGCAGAACAGGGTTTGAAAAACTGTTTTTT	TRBJ1-4	NA	NA	TRBV7-8
CASSWTGYGYTF	TGTGCCAGCAGCTGGACAGGGTATGGCTACACCTTC	TRBJ1-2	TRBD1	once	TRBV5-7
CASSSMQGIGANVLTF	TGCGCCAGCAGCTCAATGCAGGGCATTGGGGCCAACGTCCTGACTTTC	TRBJ2-6	NA	NA	TRBV5-1
CASSLRDREYYTEAFF	TGTGCCAGCAGCTTAAGGGACAGGGAGTATTACACTGAAGCTTTCTTT	TRBJ1-1	TRBD1	NA	TRBV11-2
CASSDTQSSGNTIYF	TGTGCCAGCTCAGATACACAGAGCTCTGGAAACACCATATATTTT	TRBJ1-3	NA	NA	TRBV18
CASSLPGTGSGYTF	TGTGCCAGCAGTCTACCCGGGACAGGCTCTGGCTACACCTTC	TRBJ1-2	TRBD1	NA	TRBV28
CASSQSGQAYEQYF	TGCGCCAGCAGCCAGAGCGGACAGGCCTACGAGCAGTACTTC	TRBJ2-7	TRBD1	NA	TRBV4-1
CASQQGASNYGYTF	TGTGCCAGTCAACAGGGGGCATCTAACTATGGCTACACCTTC	TRBJ1-2	TRBD1	NA	TRBV19
CASSENRGIGNEQFF	TGTGCCAGCAGTGAAAACAGGGGGATAGGGAATGAGCAGTTCTTC	TRBJ2-1	TRBD1	NA	TRBV6-1
CASSQGSQGRSPLHF	TGCGCCAGCAGCCAAGGGTCCCAGGGGCGATCACCCCTCCACTTT	TRBJ1-6	NA	NA	TRBV4-1
CASSSPGTYNSPLHF	TGTGCCAGCAGTTCGCCCGGGACTTATAATTCACCCCTCCACTTT	TRBJ1-6	NA	once	TRBV27
CASSEGYGDFSYF	TGTGCCAGCAGTGAAGGGTATGGGGACTTCTCCTATTTT	TRBJ2-3	NA	NA	TRBV2
CASSSATGYKEKLFF	TGTGCCAGCAGCTCCGCCACAGGGTACAAGGAAAAACTGTTTTTT	TRBJ1-4	NA	NA	TRBV3-1/TRBV3-2
CASSLDRGYGYTF	TGTGCCAGCAGCTTAGACCGAGGCTATGGCTACACCTTC	TRBJ1-2	NA	few	TRBV13
CASSGTGGNSPLHF	TGTGCCAGCAGTGGCACCGGGGGAAATTCACCCCTCCACTTT	TRBJ1-6	NA	NA	TRBV27
CSAGQGNSNQPQHF	TGCAGCGCCGGACAGGGAAATAGCAATCAGCCCCAGCATTTT	TRBJ1-5	TRBD1	NA	TRBV29-1
CASTTGGQPQHF	TGTGCCAGCACCACCGGAGGTCAGCCCCAGCATTTT	TRBJ1-5	NA	NA	TRBV28
CASSLGQGVSYEQYF	TGTGCCAGCAGCTTAGGACAGGGGGTCTCCTACGAGCAGTACTTC	TRBJ2-7	TRBD1	NA	TRBV13